Listed below are T cell receptor beta chains from one sample, sequenced in a study of beta chain features in type 1 diabetes. TCRdb keeps only in-frame clones here, not all; method: immunoSEQ multiplex PCR. The sample yields 110,000 or so clones, approximately 39% seen once. The sequenced material came from stem cell memory CD4+ T cells from blood. These TCRs come from a woman aged 18 to 35 in good health. The CDR3 runs from the conserved cysteine through the conserved F or W. D genes are given only for firm matches. Size values are once, few and many counts, or a class for expanded clones, and some rows have none.

abundance	d_gene	v_gene	j_gene	CDR3nt	CDR3aa
-	TRBD2	TRBV5-4	TRBJ2-1	TGTGCCAGCAGCTTAGGAGGACTAGCGGGATACAATGAGCAGTTCTTC	CASSLGGLAGYNEQFF
few	-	TRBV27	TRBJ1-5	TGTGCCAGCAGTTTGAGGGAAGGACAGCCCCAGCATTTT	CASSLREGQPQHF
-	TRBD2	TRBV6-5	TRBJ2-1	TGTGCCAGCAGTTACTCGACTAGCGGGAGAGTTGAGCAGTTCTTC	CASSYSTSGRVEQFF
-	-	TRBV25-1	TRBJ2-1	TGTGCCAGCAGTGACCTCCTAGGGGCGGTAGATGAGCAGTTCTTC	CASSDLLGAVDEQFF
few	TRBD1	TRBV11-2	TRBJ1-2	TGTGCCAGCAGCTCAACGGGACAGGGGAACTATGGCTACACCTTC	CASSSTGQGNYGYTF
-	-	TRBV11-2	TRBJ2-1	TGTGCCAGCAGCTTAGCAGGCAATGAGCAGTTCTTC	CASSLAGNEQFF
-	-	TRBV15	TRBJ2-1	TGTGCCACCATCCCGGGTACCGCAAATGACAGGACCCTTGGGGGTTACAATGAGCAGTTCTTC	CATIPGTANDRTLGGYNEQFF
-	TRBD2	TRBV18	TRBJ2-3	TGTGCCAGCTCACGGGGACTAGCGGGGGCCACAGATACGCAGTATTTT	CASSRGLAGATDTQYF
-	-	TRBV18	TRBJ1-4	TGTGCCAGCTCACCCCAGAAAACTAATGAAAAACTGTTTTTT	CASSPQKTNEKLFF
-	-	TRBV7-9	TRBJ2-2	TGTGCCAGCAGCTTACTAGGATACACCGGGGAGCTGTTTTTT	CASSLLGYTGELFF
-	TRBD1	TRBV19	TRBJ1-1	TGTGCCAGTAGTACCGACAGGGTCGGCACTGAAGCTTTCTTT	CASSTDRVGTEAFF
-	-	TRBV18	TRBJ2-5	TGTGCCAGCTCACCGTCGGGACTCTCCCAAGAGACCCAGTACTTC	CASSPSGLSQETQYF
-	TRBD2	TRBV27	TRBJ2-5	TGTGCCAGCAGTTCTCTAGCGGGAGGGCCACGAGAGACCCAGTACTTC	CASSSLAGGPRETQYF
-	-	TRBV20-1	TRBJ2-5	TGCAGTCCAAGGGGTTTGGAGACCCAGTACTTC	CSPRGLETQYF
-	TRBD2	TRBV7-8	TRBJ2-1	TGTGCCAGCGAACTAGCGGGAGTTTACAATGAGCAGTTCTTC	CASELAGVYNEQFF
few	-	TRBV6-6	TRBJ2-7	TGTGCCAGCAGTTACTCCCGGCAGAGGTCCTACGAGCAGTACTTC	CASSYSRQRSYEQYF
-	-	TRBV5-1	TRBJ2-1	TGCGCCAGCAGGTCCGTTTCTTATGAGCAGTTCTTC	CASRSVSYEQFF
few	-	TRBV7-9	TRBJ2-5	TGTGCCAGCAGCAAAGCGGTTCAAGAGACCCAGTACTTC	CASSKAVQETQYF
-	TRBD2	TRBV5-6	TRBJ2-7	TGTGCCAGCAGCTTACCGGGACTAGCGAGTTACGAGCAGTACTTC	CASSLPGLASYEQYF
-	-	TRBV29-1	TRBJ2-1	TGCAGCGTTGATTTACGGCAGGGGGCGGGGGGGGAGCAGTTCTTC	CSVDLRQGAGGEQFF
once	-	TRBV2	TRBJ2-5	TGTGCCAGCAGTGACTCGCGTTGGCGGCGGGAAGAGACCCAGTACTTC	CASSDSRWRREETQYF
few	-	TRBV28	TRBJ2-3	TGTGCCGGGCGCGGGAGCACAGATACGCAGTATTTT	CAGRGSTDTQYF
-	-	TRBV6-1	TRBJ2-7	TGTGCCAGCAGCGGCAGGGGGGTATACGAGCAGTACTTC	CASSGRGVYEQYF
-	TRBD1	TRBV5-1	TRBJ2-7	TGCGCCAGCAGCGTCTGGGACAGGGCCTCTACGGAGCAGTACTTC	CASSVWDRASTEQYF
few	-	TRBV7-2	TRBJ2-7	TGTGCCAGCAGTAGTCCGGGGATCACCTACGAGCAGTACTTC	CASSSPGITYEQYF
-	-	TRBV7-8	TRBJ1-1	TGTGCCAGCAGCTTAGCGGCCGACACTGAAGCTTTCTTT	CASSLAADTEAFF
few	TRBD1	TRBV5-5	TRBJ2-7	TGTGCCACAGACAGGGGATCCGTGTTCTCCTACGAGCAGTACTTC	CATDRGSVFSYEQYF
-	-	TRBV5-1	TRBJ1-1	TGCGCCAGCAGCGGTAGTGTGGGGAGCACTGAAGCTTTCTTT	CASSGSVGSTEAFF
few	-	TRBV5-1	TRBJ2-7	TGCGCCAGCAGCTTGCGTAGTAAACTAAGCTCCTACGAGCAGTACTTC	CASSLRSKLSSYEQYF
-	TRBD2	TRBV18	TRBJ2-1	TGTGCCAGCTCACCTCTAGCGGGAGGTTATGAGCAGTTCTTC	CASSPLAGGYEQFF
few	-	TRBV2	TRBJ2-6	TGTGCCAGCAGTGCAGGTTATGGGGCCAACGTCCTGACTTTC	CASSAGYGANVLTF
-	-	TRBV7-3	TRBJ1-1	TGTGCCAGCAGCTTAGGGTACGGGAGTGAAGCTTTCTTT	CASSLGYGSEAFF
-	-	TRBV7-9	TRBJ2-7	TGTGCCAGCAGCACCCAGACGGGACTCTCCTACGAGCAGTACTTC	CASSTQTGLSYEQYF
-	TRBD2	TRBV29-1	TRBJ2-7	TGCAGCGTGAAGAGGGCCGCTAGCGGGCTCTACGAGCAGTACTTC	CSVKRAASGLYEQYF
-	-	TRBV6-5	TRBJ2-6	TGTGCCAGCAGTTACACGGCTAGCTCTGGGGCCAACGTCCTGACTTTC	CASSYTASSGANVLTF
-	-	TRBV19	TRBJ2-5	TGTGCCAGTAGTCCGCGACAGCCTCAAGAGACCCAGTACTTC	CASSPRQPQETQYF
few	-	TRBV7-3	TRBJ1-1	TGTGCCAGCAGCCCGTCAGGAGGGGTCACTGAAGCTTTCTTT	CASSPSGGVTEAFF
few	-	TRBV6-1	TRBJ2-1	TGTGCCATCCGGGGGCAGGGGGATTACAATGAGCAGTTCTTC	CAIRGQGDYNEQFF
-	-	TRBV30	TRBJ2-3	TGTGCCTGGATCGTCGCAGATACGCAGTATTTT	CAWIVADTQYF
-	TRBD1	TRBV7-3	TRBJ2-2	TGTGCCAGCAGCCCCGGGACAGGGGGCTTACGTGGGGAGCTGTTTTTT	CASSPGTGGLRGELFF
once	TRBD1	TRBV30	TRBJ2-2	TGTGCCTGGAGTGGTTTATTTGTCCGGACAGGTAACACCGGGGAGCTGTTTTTT	CAWSGLFVRTGNTGELFF
few	TRBD2	TRBV29-1	TRBJ2-7	TGCAGCGTTGCCCAGGGAGGGCCGCGCTCCTACGAGCAGTACTTC	CSVAQGGPRSYEQYF
-	-	TRBV30	TRBJ2-5	TGTGCCTGGAGTTTATACAGTCAAGAGACCCAGTACTTC	CAWSLYSQETQYF
once	TRBD1	TRBV11-2	TRBJ2-7	TGTGCCAGCAGCCCGGACAGGGGTATTGGCGAGCAGTACTTC	CASSPDRGIGEQYF
-	-	TRBV5-1	TRBJ1-2	TGCGCCAGCTCCGGACAGAACTATGGCTACACCTTC	CASSGQNYGYTF